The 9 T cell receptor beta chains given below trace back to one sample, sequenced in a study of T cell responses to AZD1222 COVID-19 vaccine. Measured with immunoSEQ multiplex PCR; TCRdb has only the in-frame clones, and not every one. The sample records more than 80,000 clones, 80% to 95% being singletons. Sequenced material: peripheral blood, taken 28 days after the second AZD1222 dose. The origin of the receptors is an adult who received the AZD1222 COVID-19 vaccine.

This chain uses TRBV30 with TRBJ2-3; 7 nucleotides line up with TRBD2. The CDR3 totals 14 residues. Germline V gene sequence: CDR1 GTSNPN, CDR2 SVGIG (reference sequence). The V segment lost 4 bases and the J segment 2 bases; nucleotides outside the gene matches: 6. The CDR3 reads CAWTAGTNTDTQYF. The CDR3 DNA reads TGTGCCTGGACGGCCGGGACTAACACAGATACGCAGTATTTT.

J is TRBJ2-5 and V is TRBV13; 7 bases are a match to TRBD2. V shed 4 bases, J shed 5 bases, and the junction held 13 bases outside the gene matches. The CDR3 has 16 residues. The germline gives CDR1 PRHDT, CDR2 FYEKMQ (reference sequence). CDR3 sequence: CASSSLLSGDSETQYF. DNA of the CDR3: TGTGCCAGCAGCTCTCTTTTGAGCGGGGATTCGGAGACCCAGTACTTC.

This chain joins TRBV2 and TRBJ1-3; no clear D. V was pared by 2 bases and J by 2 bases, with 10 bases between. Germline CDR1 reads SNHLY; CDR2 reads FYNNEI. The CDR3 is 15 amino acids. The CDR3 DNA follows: TGTGCCAGCAGTGAATATAGGACCCCTGGAAACACCATATATTTT. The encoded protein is CASSEYRTPGNTIYF.

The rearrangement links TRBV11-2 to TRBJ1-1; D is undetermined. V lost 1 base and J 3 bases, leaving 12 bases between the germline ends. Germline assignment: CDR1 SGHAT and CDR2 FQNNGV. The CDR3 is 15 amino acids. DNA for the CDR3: TGTGCCAGCAGCTTAGTAAGTGAGTACTACACTGAAGCTTTCTTT. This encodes CASSLVSEYYTEAFF.

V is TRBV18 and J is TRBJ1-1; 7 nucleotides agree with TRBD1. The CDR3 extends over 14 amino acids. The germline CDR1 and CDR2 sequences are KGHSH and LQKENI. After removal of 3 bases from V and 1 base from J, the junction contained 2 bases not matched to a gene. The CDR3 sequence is CASSPRQGNTEAFF. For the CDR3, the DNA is TGTGCCAGCTCACCCAGACAGGGGAACACTGAAGCTTTCTTT.

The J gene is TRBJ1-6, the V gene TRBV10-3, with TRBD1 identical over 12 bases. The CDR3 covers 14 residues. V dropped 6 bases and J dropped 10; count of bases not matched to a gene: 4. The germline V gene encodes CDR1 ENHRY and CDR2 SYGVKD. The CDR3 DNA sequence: TGTGCCATCAGGCCCGGGACAGGGGGCTCACCCCTCCACTTT. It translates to CAIRPGTGGSPLHF.

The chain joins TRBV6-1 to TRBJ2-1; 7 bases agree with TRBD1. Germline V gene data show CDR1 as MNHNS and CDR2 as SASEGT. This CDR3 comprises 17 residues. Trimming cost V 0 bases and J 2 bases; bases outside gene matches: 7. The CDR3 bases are TGTGCCAGCAGTGAAGCGGCCGGGACAGTTACCTACAATGAGCAGTTCTTC. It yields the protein CASSEAAGTVTYNEQFF.

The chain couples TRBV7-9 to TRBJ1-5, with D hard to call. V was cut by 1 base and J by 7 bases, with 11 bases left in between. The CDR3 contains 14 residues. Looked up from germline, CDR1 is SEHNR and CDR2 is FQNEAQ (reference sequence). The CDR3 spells CASSLEGKGQPQHF. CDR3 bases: TGTGCCAGCAGCTTAGAAGGGAAGGGCCAGCCCCAGCATTTT.

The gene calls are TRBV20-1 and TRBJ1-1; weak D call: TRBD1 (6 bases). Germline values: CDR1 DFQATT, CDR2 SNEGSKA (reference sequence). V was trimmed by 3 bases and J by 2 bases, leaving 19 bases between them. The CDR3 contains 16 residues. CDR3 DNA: TGCAGTGCTAGTTCCAGGGGTAGGGCAGTCAACACTGAAGCTTTCTTT. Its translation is CSASSRGRAVNTEAFF.